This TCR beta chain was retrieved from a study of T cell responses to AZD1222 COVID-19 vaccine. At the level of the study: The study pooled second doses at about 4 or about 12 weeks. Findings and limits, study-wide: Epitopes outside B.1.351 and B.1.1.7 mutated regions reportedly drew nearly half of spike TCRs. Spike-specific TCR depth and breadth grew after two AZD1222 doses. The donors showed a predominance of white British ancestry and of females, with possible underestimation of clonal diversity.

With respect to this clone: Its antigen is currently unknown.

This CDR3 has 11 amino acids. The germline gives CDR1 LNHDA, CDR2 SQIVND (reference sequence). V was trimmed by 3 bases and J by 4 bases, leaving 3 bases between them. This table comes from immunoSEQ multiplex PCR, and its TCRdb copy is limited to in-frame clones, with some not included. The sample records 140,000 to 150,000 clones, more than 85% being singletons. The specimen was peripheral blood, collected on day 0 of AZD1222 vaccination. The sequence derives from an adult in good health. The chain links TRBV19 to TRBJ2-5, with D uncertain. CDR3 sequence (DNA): TGTGCCAGTAGTATGGGAGAGACCCAGTACTTC. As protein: CASSMGETQYF.